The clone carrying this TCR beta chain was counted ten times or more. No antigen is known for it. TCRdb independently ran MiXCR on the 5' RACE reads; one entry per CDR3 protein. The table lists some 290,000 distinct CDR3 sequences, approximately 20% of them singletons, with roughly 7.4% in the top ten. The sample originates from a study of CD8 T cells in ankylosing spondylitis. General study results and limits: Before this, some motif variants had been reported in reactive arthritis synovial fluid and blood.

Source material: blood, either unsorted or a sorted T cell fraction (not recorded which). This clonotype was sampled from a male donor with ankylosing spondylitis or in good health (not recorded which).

In nucleotides, the CDR3 is TGTGCCTGGAGTGACGGGAACACTGAAGCTTTCTTT. Encoded protein: CAWSDGNTEAFF. The chain combines TRBV30 with TRBJ1-1; D uncertain. The CDR3 spans 12 residues. The V end was cut by 1 base, the J end by 1 base, with 4 bases between. In germline, CDR1 is GTSNPN, CDR2 SVGIG (reference sequence).